The rows below give T cell receptor beta chains drawn from one sample of a study of blood T cell repertoires in COVID-19. The data were produced by immunoSEQ multiplex PCR, yet TCRdb's version contains in-frame clones alone and is incomplete. The sample has about 57,000 clones, approximately 82% seen once. The material sequenced was peripheral blood. These receptors were collected from an elderly woman with acute or convalescent COVID-19. Each CDR3 is given with its conserved first and last residue. The D gene is left open where the match is weak. Not all rows give a size; the values are once, few, many and, for expanded clones, a class.

.	.	TRBJ2-1	TRBV28	TGTGCCAGCAGTTCCCCACAGGGTCGGATCAATGAGCAGTTCTTC	CASSSPQGRINEQFF
.	TRBD1	TRBJ1-4	TRBV5-5	TGTGCCAGCAGCAGAACCGGGACAGAGGGGGGAAAACTGTTTTTT	CASSRTGTEGGKLFF
.	.	TRBJ2-7	TRBV12-3/TRBV12-4	TGTGCCAGCCGGAGCGGCTACGAGCAGTACTTC	CASRSGYEQYF
.	TRBD2	TRBJ2-1	TRBV2	TGTGCCAGCAGTCCCATTTCTAGCGGGAGGGCAGGGAATGAGCAGTTCTTC	CASSPISSGRAGNEQFF
.	TRBD1	TRBJ2-7	TRBV5-5	TGTGCCAGCAGCTTGGAGGGTCGGGGGACAGGGCATTACGAGCAGTACTTC	CASSLEGRGTGHYEQYF
.	TRBD2	TRBJ2-1	TRBV19	TGTGCCAGTAGTGTGACTAGCGGGAAGGCAAATGAGCAGTTCTTC	CASSVTSGKANEQFF
few	.	TRBJ2-2	TRBV5-1	TGCGCCAGCAGCCTAGCAGGATCGAACACCGGGGAGCTGTTTTTT	CASSLAGSNTGELFF
.	TRBD2	TRBJ2-1	TRBV27	TGTGCCAGCAAGGCGTCGCGGGGGAGCTACAATGAGCAGTTCTTC	CASKASRGSYNEQFF
.	.	TRBJ1-5	TRBV6-5	TGTGCCAGCTCGCGGGGGTTCAATCAGCCCCAGCATTTT	CASSRGFNQPQHF
few	.	TRBJ2-5	TRBV29-1	TGCAGCGTTGAAGTGGGGTGGACAGACGATCAAGAGACCCAGTACTTC	CSVEVGWTDDQETQYF
many	TRBD2	TRBJ2-5	TRBV2	TGTGCCAGCAGTGGACTAGCGGGACCAGAGACCCAGTACTTC	CASSGLAGPETQYF
.	.	TRBJ1-1	TRBV5-1	TGCGCCAGCAGCTCCCTAGCTAACACTGAAGCTTTCTTT	CASSSLANTEAFF
.	TRBD2	TRBJ2-3	TRBV3-1/TRBV3-2	TGTGCCAGCAGCCCGCGGACTAGCGGCACAGATACGCAGTATTTT	CASSPRTSGTDTQYF
.	TRBD2	TRBJ2-1	TRBV10-3	TGTGCCATCAGTGTCTCTAGCGGGCTGGCCTACAATGAGCAGTTCTTC	CAISVSSGLAYNEQFF
few	.	TRBJ1-2	TRBV19	TGTGCCAGTAGCGGGAAAACAGGGTCCCCCTTCTATGGCTACACCTTC	CASSGKTGSPFYGYTF
.	TRBD1	TRBJ1-1	TRBV28	TGTGCCAGCAGCCAACCAGGGACAGTCACTGAAGCTTTCTTT	CASSQPGTVTEAFF
.	.	TRBJ2-5	TRBV28	TGTGCCAGCGGAGGGGACCGGGGTGGAGAGACCCAGTACTTC	CASGGDRGGETQYF
.	TRBD2	TRBJ2-3	TRBV11-2	TGTGCCAGCAGCTTAGCCCCAGCGGGAGTCGAGACAGATACGCAGTATTTT	CASSLAPAGVETDTQYF
.	TRBD1	TRBJ1-2	TRBV5-1	TGCGCCAGCAGCTTGGAGGGGACAGTCTATGGCTACACCTTC	CASSLEGTVYGYTF
.	TRBD1	TRBJ1-3	TRBV6-5	TGTGCCAGCTCAAGGACAGGGGAAAGAAACACCATATATTTT	CASSRTGERNTIYF
.	TRBD2	TRBJ2-1	TRBV7-9	TGTGCCAGCATCGCCGGGGGAGCGTCTACCGGGAGGGCCGTCAATGAGCAGTTCTTC	CASIAGGASTGRAVNEQFF
.	.	TRBJ2-1	TRBV6-4	TGTGCCAGCAGCAGAGCCGGGACTGCTTTCGATGAGCAGTTCTTC	CASSRAGTAFDEQFF
.	.	TRBJ2-1	TRBV7-9	TGTGCCAGCAGCTTAGCTTCGGGAGTTTGGGAGCAGTTCTTC	CASSLASGVWEQFF
.	.	TRBJ1-1	TRBV11-2	TGTGCCAGCAGCTTAGAACAGGGATGGACGGACACTGAAGCTTTCTTT	CASSLEQGWTDTEAFF
.	TRBD1	TRBJ1-3	TRBV19	TGTGCCAGTAGTATCCAGGGGGCAGGAAACACCATATATTTT	CASSIQGAGNTIYF
.	.	TRBJ1-3	TRBV28	TGTGCCAGCAGTTTACGGACAGTGAACACCATATATTTT	CASSLRTVNTIYF
.	TRBD1	TRBJ2-7	TRBV6-5	TGTGCCAGCAGAGGGACAGAGGGATACGAGCAGTACTTC	CASRGTEGYEQYF
once	.	TRBJ2-7	TRBV11-2	TGTGCCAGCAGCTTAGCAATACAGGCCGAGCAGTACTTC	CASSLAIQAEQYF
.	.	TRBJ2-2	TRBV5-1	TGCGCCAGCAGCGCGCAGGGAACCGGGGAGCTGTTTTTT	CASSAQGTGELFF
.	TRBD2	TRBJ2-3	TRBV3-1/TRBV3-2	TGTGCCAGCAGCCATAGCGGGGGGATCGTAGTTGCGCAGTATTTT	CASSHSGGIVVAQYF
few	.	TRBJ2-1	TRBV6-1	TGTGCCAGCAGTGAAACAGGCGCATCCTACAATGAGCAGTTCTTC	CASSETGASYNEQFF
.	.	TRBJ2-2	TRBV3-1/TRBV3-2	TGTGCCAGCAGCCAATTGGAGGGCGGGGAGCTGTTTTTT	CASSQLEGGELFF
.	.	TRBJ2-1	TRBV29-1	TGCAGCGTTAGTCTAGCGTTCGCGAATGAGCAGTTCTTC	CSVSLAFANEQFF
.	TRBD2	TRBJ2-7	TRBV2	TGTGCCAGCAGTCCTGGACTAGCGGGAGTTCTCCCGCACGAGCAGTACTTC	CASSPGLAGVLPHEQYF
.	.	TRBJ2-7	TRBV6-5	TGTGCCAGCAGTTACAGGGGTCAGGGAACCTACGAGCAGTACTTC	CASSYRGQGTYEQYF
.	.	TRBJ1-3	TRBV19	TGTGGAACAGGGGGAAACACCATATATTTT	CGTGGNTIYF
.	TRBD1	TRBJ1-5	TRBV19	TGTGCCAGTAGTATCTTACAGGGGGCAGGGAGCAATCAGCCCCAGCATTTT	CASSILQGAGSNQPQHF
once	TRBD2	TRBJ2-5	TRBV5-4	TGTGCCAGCAGCTTGTATGGACTAGCGGAAGAGACCCAGTACTTC	CASSLYGLAEETQYF
few	.	TRBJ1-4	TRBV9	TGTGCCAGCAGCGTATCGGTCGGTGGAGAGGGTGAAAAACTGTTTTTT	CASSVSVGGEGEKLFF
few	.	TRBJ1-1	TRBV6-5	TGTGCCAGCAGCTCCCTACAGGTGAACACTGAAGCTTTCTTT	CASSSLQVNTEAFF
.	TRBD1	TRBJ1-5	TRBV27	TGTGCCAGCAGTCCTTGGGGACAGGGTAATGTTCAGCCCCAGCATTTT	CASSPWGQGNVQPQHF
.	TRBD1	TRBJ1-5	TRBV2	TGTGCCAGCAGGGGACAGGGAGGGCAGCCCCAGCATTTT	CASRGQGGQPQHF
.	TRBD1	TRBJ1-2	TRBV4-2	TGTGCCAGCAGCCAAGGGACAGGGGTTTATGGCTACACCTTC	CASSQGTGVYGYTF
.	.	TRBJ2-3	TRBV5-6	TGTGCCAGCAGCTTGGAGACAGGCCTAAACACAGATACGCAGTATTTT	CASSLETGLNTDTQYF
.	TRBD1	TRBJ2-6	TRBV4-2	TGTGCCAGCAGCCGCTCCGGACAGGGAGGTACTGGGGCCAACGTCCTGACTTTC	CASSRSGQGGTGANVLTF
.	TRBD2	TRBJ2-1	TRBV7-9	TGTGCCAGCAGCCCGGGACTAGCGGGAGGCGAGCAGTTCTTC	CASSPGLAGGEQFF
.	.	TRBJ2-3	TRBV5-1	TGCGCCAGCAGCTTGTGGGGTAGCGGCACAGATACGCAGTATTTT	CASSLWGSGTDTQYF
.	.	TRBJ2-5	TRBV19	TGTGCCAGTAGTATCTCCCGGTACCAAGAGACCCAGTACTTC	CASSISRYQETQYF
.	TRBD1	TRBJ1-2	TRBV5-1	TGCGCCAGCAGCTTGGGACAGGGGGCTGGTGGCTACACCTTC	CASSLGQGAGGYTF
.	.	TRBJ2-3	TRBV21-1	TGTGCCAGCACCCGGGACAGGGGCTGCACAGATACGCAGTATTTT	CASTRDRGCTDTQYF
once	.	TRBJ2-7	TRBV23-1	TGCGCCAGCAGTCCAGAGATAGGGGGTCCGGGACATCACCTCTTCGGGCGTGAGTACTTC	CASSPEIGGPGHHLFGREYF
.	.	TRBJ1-1	TRBV27	TGTGCCAGCAGTCCCATGTGGGAGGAACGCAGCACAGCTTTCTTT	CASSPMWEERSTAFF
.	.	TRBJ2-6	TRBV28	TGTGCCAGCAGCTTACAGAGTCAGGCGGCCAACGTCCTGACTTTC	CASSLQSQAANVLTF
once	.	TRBJ2-7	TRBV7-8	TGTGCCAGCAGCTGGAGGACAGAGAGTTACGAGCAGTACTTC	CASSWRTESYEQYF
few	.	TRBJ1-2	TRBV6-5	TGTGCCAGCAGCTCCCTCCGTTTCGTCTATGGCTACACCTTC	CASSSLRFVYGYTF
.	TRBD1	TRBJ2-7	TRBV7-8	TGTGCCAGCAGCTTAGCCGGGACAGGGTCGTACGAGCAGTACTTC	CASSLAGTGSYEQYF
.	.	TRBJ2-3	TRBV25-1	TGTGCCAGCAGTGGTGACAGGCAATTAAAGACAGATACGCAGTATTTT	CASSGDRQLKTDTQYF